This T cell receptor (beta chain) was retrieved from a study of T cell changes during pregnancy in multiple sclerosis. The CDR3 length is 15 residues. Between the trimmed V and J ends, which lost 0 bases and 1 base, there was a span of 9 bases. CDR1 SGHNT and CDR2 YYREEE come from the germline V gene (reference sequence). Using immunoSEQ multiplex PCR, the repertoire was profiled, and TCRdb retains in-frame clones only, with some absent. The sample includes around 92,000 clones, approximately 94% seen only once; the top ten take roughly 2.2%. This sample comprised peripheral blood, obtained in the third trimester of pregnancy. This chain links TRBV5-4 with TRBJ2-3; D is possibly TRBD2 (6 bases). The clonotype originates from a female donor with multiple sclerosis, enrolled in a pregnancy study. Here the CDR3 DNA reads TGTGCCAGCAGCTTGGTAGCTAGCGGCACAGATACGCAGTATTTT. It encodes CASSLVASGTDTQYF. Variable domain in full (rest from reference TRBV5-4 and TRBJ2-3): ETGVTQSPTHLIKTRGQQVTLRCSSQSGHNTVSWYQQALGQGPQFIFQYYREEENGRGNFPPRFSGLQFPNYSSELNVNALELDDSALYLCASSLVASGTDTQYFGPGTRLTVL.